Each of the 15 T cell receptor beta chains below was sequenced from the same sample in a study of blood T cell repertoires in COVID-19. TCRdb's copy holds only in-frame clones and misses some; the assay was immunoSEQ multiplex PCR. The sample holds 70,000 to 95,000 clones; 89% are singletons and the top ten take approximately 5.2%. Specimen: peripheral blood. All receptors derive from a woman aged 80 or older with active COVID-19.

The chain is built from TRBV20-1 and TRBJ1-4, with a weak D call TRBD1 (5 bases). V was clipped by 3 bases and J by 8 bases, with 16 bases between them. This CDR3 region has 14 residues. Germline lookup yields CDR1 DFQATT and CDR2 SNEGSKA (reference sequence). This CDR3 reads CSASSGGRAEKLFF. CDR3 in DNA: TGCAGTGCTAGTTCCGGGGGAAGGGCAGAAAAACTGTTTTTT.

The chain links TRBV5-4 to TRBJ2-2; no definite D call. Germline V gene sequence: CDR1 SGHNT, CDR2 YYREEE (reference sequence). V dropped 4 bases and J dropped 3 bases, with 7 bases sitting between them. This CDR3 is 13 amino acids long. In DNA, the CDR3 is TGTGCCAGCAGCCTACGGGACACCGGGGAGCTGTTTTTT. It codes for CASSLRDTGELFF.

The V gene is TRBV14, the J gene TRBJ2-7, with TRBD1 matching 8 bases. In germline, CDR1 is SGHDN, CDR2 FVKESK. After removal of 4 bases from V and 7 bases from J, the junction contained 15 bases not matched to a gene. CDR3 size: 16 residues. In nucleotides, the CDR3 is TGTGCCAGCAGCCGGGGAACGGGGGCAGGGGGCCGGGAGCAGTACTTC. Its translation is CASSRGTGAGGREQYF.

The rearrangement joins TRBV18 to TRBJ1-2, with 7 positions matching TRBD1. The CDR3 extends over 15 amino acids. V lost 2 bases, J lost 8 bases, and 11 bases stayed unmatched. Germline CDR1 KGHSH, CDR2 LQKENI. In DNA form, the CDR3 reads TGTGCCAGCTCACCAGAGGAGGGGGCCCCTCCCGGCTACACCTTC. Protein: CASSPEEGAPPGYTF. The variable domain in full, with the rest retrieved from reference TRBV18 and TRBJ1-2, is NAGVMQNPRHLVRRRGQEARLRCSPMKGHSHVYWYRQLPEEGLKFMVYLQKENIIDESGMPKERFSAEFPKEGPSILRIQQVVRGDSAAYFCASSPEEGAPPGYTFGSGTRLTVV.

The chain uses TRBV7-9 and TRBJ2-7; D gene ambiguous. Trimming removed 6 bases at V and 1 base at J, with 4 bases between. The CDR3 spans 11 residues. Germline CDR1 and CDR2: SEHNR and FQNEAQ (reference sequence). In nucleotides, the CDR3 is TGTGCCAGCAGGTCGTCCTACGAGCAGTACTTC. Translation gives CASRSSYEQYF.

The CDR3 region is CATSRELAGGPVQETQYF. As DNA, the CDR3 is TGTGCCACCAGCAGAGAACTAGCGGGAGGTCCCGTCCAAGAGACCCAGTACTTC. The chain is built from TRBV15 and TRBJ2-5, with TRBD2 matching over 12 bases. Germline loops: CDR1 LNHNV, CDR2 YYDKDF (reference sequence). This CDR3 has 18 residues. The J segment lost 1 base and the V segment lost 0 bases, leaving 6 bases of the junction unmatched.

CDR3 amino acids: CASSQTTGLARPEQFF. CDR3 nucleotides: TGTGCCAGCAGCCAAACAACGGGACTAGCGAGACCTGAGCAGTTCTTC. V gene TRBV4-2 combines with J gene TRBJ2-1; 10 nucleotides match TRBD2. The CDR3 is 16 residues long. V lost 2 bases, J lost 9 bases, and 10 bases stayed unmatched. Per the germline V gene, CDR1 is LGHNA and CDR2 is YNFKEQ.

The chain recombines TRBV5-6 with TRBJ2-7, with D perhaps matching TRBD1 (5 bases). The germline V gene has CDR1 SGHDT and CDR2 YYEEEE. Trimming shortened V by 2 bases and J by 4 bases, and 16 bases separated the two germline ends. This CDR3 comprises 15 residues. CDR3 sequence (DNA): TGTGCCAGCAGCTTCCAATGGGTACGACAGTACGAGCAGTACTTC. The encoded protein is CASSFQWVRQYEQYF.

CDR3 nucleotide sequence: TGTGCCAGCAGAAGGCTTGGAGAGGTCGATGAGCAGTTCTTC. Amino acids: CASRRLGEVDEQFF. V usage is TRBV6-6 and J usage is TRBJ2-1; D unresolved. The CDR3 loop spans 14 amino acids. Germline V gene data show CDR1 as MNHNY and CDR2 as SVGAGI (reference sequence). V shed 6 bases and J shed 8 bases, with 17 bases lying between them.

This clone was counted a few times. The chain is built from TRBV9 and TRBJ2-5; D is perhaps TRBD2 (6 bases). Germline-derived CDR1 and CDR2 are SGDLS and YYNGEE. The CDR3 contains 14 residues. V gave up 2 bases and J gave up 5 bases, with 13 bases separating them. The CDR3 is CASSVGPSVETQYF. The CDR3 DNA reads as TGTGCCAGCAGCGTGGGACCTAGCGTGGAGACCCAGTACTTC.

The rearrangement uses TRBV6-2 or TRBV6-3 and TRBJ2-7; 7 bases fit TRBD1. The V gene's germline CDR1 is MNHEY and CDR2 SVGEGT. The V segment lost 5 bases and the J segment 2 bases; nucleotides outside the gene matches: 3. CDR3 length: 13 residues. The CDR3: CASSRDSAYEQYF. The CDR3 DNA reads as TGTGCCAGCAGTAGGGACAGCGCCTACGAGCAGTACTTC.

The gene calls are TRBV7-9 and TRBJ2-5; 16 bases are shared with TRBD2. The germline gives CDR1 SEHNR, CDR2 FQNEAQ (reference sequence). V was clipped by 4 bases and J by 4 bases; unmatched bases: 9. This CDR3 comprises 18 residues. CDR3 sequence reads: CASSWGLAGGRGLETQYF. In DNA, the CDR3 is TGTGCCAGCAGCTGGGGACTAGCGGGAGGGCGGGGGTTAGAGACCCAGTACTTC.

CDR3: CASSPPGQGGGQGLAGDTQYF. CDR3 in DNA: TGTGCCAGCTCACCGCCGGGACAGGGGGGCGGACAGGGACTAGCGGGGGATACGCAGTATTTT. The V and J genes are TRBV18 and TRBJ2-3; 13 nucleotides agree with TRBD2. The CDR3 contains 21 residues. After removal of 3 bases from V and 6 bases from J, the junction contained 21 bases not matched to a gene. The germline V gene encodes CDR1 KGHSH and CDR2 LQKENI. Looking up the rest from reference TRBV18 and TRBJ2-3 gives the full variable domain: NAGVMQNPRHLVRRRGQEARLRCSPMKGHSHVYWYRQLPEEGLKFMVYLQKENIIDESGMPKERFSAEFPKEGPSILRIQQVVRGDSAAYFCASSPPGQGGGQGLAGDTQYFGPGTRLTVL.

The CDR3 DNA follows: TGTGCCAGCAATCGACTAGCGGGAGTTAAGGAGCAGTACTTC. Translated, it gives CASNRLAGVKEQYF. This chain uses TRBV2 with TRBJ2-7, with TRBD2 matching over 12 bases. The germline V gene encodes CDR1 SNHLY and CDR2 FYNNEI. The trim removed 7 bases at V and 7 bases at J, leaving 8 bases unmatched. The CDR3 has 14 residues.

This clone occurred a few times. V and J are TRBV9 and TRBJ1-6; 8 bases line up with TRBD1. This CDR3 has 17 residues. Germline assignment: CDR1 SGDLS and CDR2 YYNGEE. The V segment lost 0 bases and the J segment 10 bases; nucleotides outside the gene matches: 12. CDR3 DNA: TGTGCCAGCAGCGTAGGATTACAGGGGGTTGTAGGCTCACCCCTCCACTTT. Translating it yields CASSVGLQGVVGSPLHF.